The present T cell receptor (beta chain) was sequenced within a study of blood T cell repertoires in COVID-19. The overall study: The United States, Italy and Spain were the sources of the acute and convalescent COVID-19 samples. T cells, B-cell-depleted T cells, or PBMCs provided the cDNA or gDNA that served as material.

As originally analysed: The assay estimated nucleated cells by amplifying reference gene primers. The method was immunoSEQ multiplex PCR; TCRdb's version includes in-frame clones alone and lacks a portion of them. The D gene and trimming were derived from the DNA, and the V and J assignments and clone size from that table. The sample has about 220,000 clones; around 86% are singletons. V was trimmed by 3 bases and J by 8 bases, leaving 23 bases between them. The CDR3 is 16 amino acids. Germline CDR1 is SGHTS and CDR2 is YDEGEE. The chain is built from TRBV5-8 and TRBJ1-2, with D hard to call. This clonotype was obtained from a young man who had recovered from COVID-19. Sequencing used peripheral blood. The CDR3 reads CASSYTGSYSPRGYTF. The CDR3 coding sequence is TGTGCCAGCAGCTATACCGGGTCTTACTCTCCAAGAGGCTACACCTTC.